These T cell receptor beta chains were read from a single sample in a study of T cell responses to AZD1222 COVID-19 vaccine. Sequencing was performed with immunoSEQ multiplex PCR; in TCRdb, only in-frame clones are kept and a portion is missing. The profile shows some 140,000 clones, around 90% of them singletons. Sequenced here: peripheral blood, sampled on day 0 of AZD1222 vaccination. Receptors were obtained from an adult in good health. The CDR3 runs from the conserved cysteine through the conserved F or W. The D gene is left open where the match is weak. Not every row has a clone size; where given, it reads once, few, many or a size class.

TRBV12-3/TRBV12-4	-	few	TRBJ1-4	TGTGCCAGCAGTTTATCCGGGATTGAAAAACTGTTTTTT	CASSLSGIEKLFF
TRBV7-2	-	-	TRBJ1-4	TGTGCCAGCAGCTTGGGCGTGGGTAATGAAAAACTGTTTTTT	CASSLGVGNEKLFF
TRBV27	-	once	TRBJ1-1	TGTGCCAGCAGTTTAGGGGGTAGGACTGAAGCTTTCTTT	CASSLGGRTEAFF
TRBV18	-	-	TRBJ1-4	TGTGCCAGCTCCGTGGAGCAGTGGCGGGTTTTT	CASSVEQWRVF
TRBV5-1	-	-	TRBJ1-3	TGCGCCAGCAGCCCCCGCCAGGGTGGAAACACCATATATTTT	CASSPRQGGNTIYF
TRBV6-2/TRBV6-3	-	-	TRBJ2-5	TGTACCAGCAGTCAAACCGAGACCCAGTACTTC	CTSSQTETQYF
TRBV28	-	-	TRBJ2-7	TGTGCCAGCAGTTTCCCGATAAGAGGCGAGCAGTACTTC	CASSFPIRGEQYF
TRBV7-8	TRBD1	-	TRBJ2-6	TGTGCCAGCAGCTCTCGCCCAGGGACAGGGGGCGCCGCTGGGGCCAACGTCCTGACTTTC	CASSSRPGTGGAAGANVLTF
TRBV28	-	-	TRBJ2-7	TGTGCCAGCAGCTCGACGGTGCCTGAACAGTACTTC	CASSSTVPEQYF
TRBV18	-	once	TRBJ2-4	TGTGCCAGCTCACGGGGCACCGACTTCAAAAACATTCAGTACTTC	CASSRGTDFKNIQYF
TRBV6-1	-	-	TRBJ1-1	TGTGCCAGCAGTGAAAGCCGGTTGGTCGTGAACACTGAAGCTTTCTTT	CASSESRLVVNTEAFF
TRBV6-1	-	-	TRBJ1-3	TGTGCCAGCAGTGAAGGATCTGGAAACACCATATATTTT	CASSEGSGNTIYF
TRBV7-8	TRBD1	once	TRBJ2-1	TGTGCCAGCAGCTTCTTCCCCCCCGACAGGGTCATGAATGAGCAGTTCTTC	CASSFFPPDRVMNEQFF
TRBV5-1	-	-	TRBJ2-7	TGCGCCAGCAGCAGGGACGGCGATGGGGACGAGCAGTACTTC	CASSRDGDGDEQYF
TRBV30	-	-	TRBJ1-1	TGTGCCTGGAGAGGGGTTCGCGACACTGAAGCTTTCTTT	CAWRGVRDTEAFF
TRBV6-2/TRBV6-3	-	-	TRBJ2-7	TGTGCCAGCAGTTACTCGATCCCGGGAATCGAGCAGTACTTC	CASSYSIPGIEQYF
TRBV7-9	TRBD1	-	TRBJ1-2	TGTGCCAGCAGCCGAGGGAACAGGGGGCTGGATGGCTACACCTTC	CASSRGNRGLDGYTF
TRBV7-2	-	-	TRBJ2-7	TGTGCCAGCAGCCCGTCTTCCGGGGAGCAGTACTTC	CASSPSSGEQYF
TRBV6-2/TRBV6-3	TRBD1	-	TRBJ1-5	TGTGCCAGCAGTCGGACAGGGGACAATCAGCCCCAGCATTTT	CASSRTGDNQPQHF
TRBV7-2	-	-	TRBJ2-1	TGTGCCAGCAGCTTGACGAGGCATAGGGGCCTCAATGAGCAGTTCTTC	CASSLTRHRGLNEQFF
TRBV7-8	-	-	TRBJ2-3	TGTGCCAGCAGCTTAGCCCAATCAGATACGCAGTATTTT	CASSLAQSDTQYF
TRBV7-9	-	many	TRBJ1-1	TGTGCCAGCACCCACACGAGTTGGGGGGCATACACTGAAGCTTTCTTT	CASTHTSWGAYTEAFF
TRBV2	TRBD1	-	TRBJ2-7	TGTGCCAGCAGGGCCGGGACAGGGTTGCACGAGCAGTACTTC	CASRAGTGLHEQYF
TRBV19	TRBD1	-	TRBJ1-4	TGTGCCAGTAGTGTACAGGGGGCTACTAATGAAAAACTGTTTTTT	CASSVQGATNEKLFF
TRBV6-5	TRBD1	few	TRBJ1-3	TGTGCCAGCAGTAGGGACAGCTCTGGAAACACCATATATTTT	CASSRDSSGNTIYF
TRBV2	TRBD2	once	TRBJ2-1	TGTGCCAGCAGTGTCCGAGGGAGGGCGCCCGATGAGCAGTTCTTC	CASSVRGRAPDEQFF
TRBV6-2/TRBV6-3	-	-	TRBJ2-7	TGTGCCAGCACCCCCTCGGCGGCCGGCATCTCCTACGAGCAGTACTTC	CASTPSAAGISYEQYF
TRBV12-5	-	once	TRBJ1-1	TGTGCTAGTGGTTTGGAAGAATTTGAAGCTTTCTTT	CASGLEEFEAFF
TRBV19	-	-	TRBJ2-3	TGTGCCAGCCAAGGCATGGATACGCAGTATTTT	CASQGMDTQYF
TRBV9	-	-	TRBJ1-3	TGTGCCAGCAGCGTAGGAATTTCCTCTGGAAACACCATATATTTT	CASSVGISSGNTIYF
TRBV25-1	TRBD1	-	TRBJ1-1	TGTGCCAGCAGTGCGACAGGGAGCACTGAAGCTTTCTTT	CASSATGSTEAFF
TRBV5-1	-	-	TRBJ1-1	TGCGCCAGCACCGGCGGAAGGGTGAACACTGAAGCTTTCTTT	CASTGGRVNTEAFF
TRBV28	TRBD2	-	TRBJ2-7	TGTGCCAGCAGTTCCCTCGGGGGACTAGCGGGAGTGAACGAGCAGTACTTC	CASSSLGGLAGVNEQYF
TRBV11-1	TRBD1	-	TRBJ2-5	TGTGCCAGCAGCCTTGGACAGGGGGCAGGGGAGACCCAGTACTTC	CASSLGQGAGETQYF
TRBV3-1/TRBV3-2	-	-	TRBJ2-1	TGTGCCAGCAGCCAAGGACAGATTTTCTTCAATGAGCAGTTCTTC	CASSQGQIFFNEQFF
TRBV4-1	-	-	TRBJ2-3	TGCGCCAGCAGCCAAGATCGGGCGGCAGATACGCAGTATTTT	CASSQDRAADTQYF
TRBV9	-	-	TRBJ1-2	TGTGCCAGCAGCGTAGGGGTTCTGGGAAGTCTAGCTGGAGGCTACACCTTC	CASSVGVLGSLAGGYTF
TRBV29-1	TRBD1	-	TRBJ1-4	TGCAGCGTGAAAGGGACAGCAACTTCAACTAATGAAAAACTGTTTTTT	CSVKGTATSTNEKLFF
TRBV21-1	-	-	TRBJ2-5	TGTGCCAGCAGCAAAAAGGGGGAGACCCAGTACTTC	CASSKKGETQYF
TRBV7-9	-	-	TRBJ1-5	TGTGCCAGCAGCTCACCGCATAGCAATCAGCCCCAGCATTTT	CASSSPHSNQPQHF
TRBV20-1	-	-	TRBJ2-3	TGCAGTGCTAGTTCGTTGGATGCAGGGGCTGGCACAGATACGCAGTATTTT	CSASSLDAGAGTDTQYF
TRBV27	TRBD1	-	TRBJ1-2	TGTGCCAGCAGTTTGGAGGGAAGGGGGCGTTCTTCTGGCTACACCTTC	CASSLEGRGRSSGYTF
TRBV3-1/TRBV3-2	-	-	TRBJ2-3	TGTGCCAGCAGCGTTAGCGGCCCAGATACGCAGTATTTT	CASSVSGPDTQYF
TRBV28	TRBD2	-	TRBJ2-2	TGTGCCAGCAGTCTACTAGCGGAGAACACCGGGGAGCTGTTTTTT	CASSLLAENTGELFF
TRBV19	-	-	TRBJ2-1	TGTGCCAGTAGTATAGTAACCTTGGGCGAGCAGTTCTTC	CASSIVTLGEQFF
TRBV10-3	TRBD2	-	TRBJ2-3	TGTGCCATCAGTACGGGACTAGCGGGAGCATATTGGGGCCCAGATACGCAGTATTTT	CAISTGLAGAYWGPDTQYF